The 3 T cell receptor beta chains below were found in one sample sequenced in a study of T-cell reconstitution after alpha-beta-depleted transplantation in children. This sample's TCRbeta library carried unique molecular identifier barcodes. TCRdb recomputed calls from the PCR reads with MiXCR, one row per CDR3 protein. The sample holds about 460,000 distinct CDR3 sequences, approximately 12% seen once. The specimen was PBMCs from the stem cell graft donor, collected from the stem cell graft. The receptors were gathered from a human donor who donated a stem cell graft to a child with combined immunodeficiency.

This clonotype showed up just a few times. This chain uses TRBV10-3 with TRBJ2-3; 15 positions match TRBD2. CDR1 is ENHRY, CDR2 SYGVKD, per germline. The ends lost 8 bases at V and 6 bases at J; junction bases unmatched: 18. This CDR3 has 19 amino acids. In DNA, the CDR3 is TGTGCCATCCGCAGTGAGGCGGGACTAGCGGGGGGTGTCAGGGATACGCAGTATTTT. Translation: CAIRSEAGLAGGVRDTQYF.

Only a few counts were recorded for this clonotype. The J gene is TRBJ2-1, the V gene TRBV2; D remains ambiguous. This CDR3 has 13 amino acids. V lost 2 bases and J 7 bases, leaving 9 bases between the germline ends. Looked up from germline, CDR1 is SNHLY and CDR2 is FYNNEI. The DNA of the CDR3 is TGTGCCAGCAGTGAAATCTGGGGAAATGAGCAGTTCTTC. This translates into CASSEIWGNEQFF.

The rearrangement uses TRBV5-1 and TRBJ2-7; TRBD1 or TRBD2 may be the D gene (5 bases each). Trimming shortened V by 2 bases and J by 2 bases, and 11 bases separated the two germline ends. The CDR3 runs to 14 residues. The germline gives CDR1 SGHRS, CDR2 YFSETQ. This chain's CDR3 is CASSFRDGTYEQYF. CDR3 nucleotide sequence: TGCGCCAGCAGCTTCCGGGACGGCACCTACGAGCAGTACTTC. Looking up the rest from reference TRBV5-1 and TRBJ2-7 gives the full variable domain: KAGVTQTPRYLIKTRGQQVTLSCSPISGHRSVSWYQQTPGQGLQFLFEYFSETQRNKGNFPGRFSGRQFSNSRSEMNVSTLELGDSALYLCASSFRDGTYEQYFGPGTRLTVT.